This T cell receptor (beta chain) came from a study of T cell repertoires in cytomegalovirus infection. On the study more broadly: CMV infection plus the matching HLA type was flagged by public TCR beta signatures.

This clonotype was observed a handful of times. Its specificity is not known. Germline CDR1 reads LNHNV; CDR2 reads YYDKDF (reference sequence). The CDR3 contains 18 residues. Trimming pared 0 bases from V and 0 bases from J, leaving 18 bases between. Study-wide findings and caveats: HLA-C-restricted CMV clonotypes gave the most frequent clonotype in two of eight donors.

TCRdb independently ran MiXCR on the reads; one entry per CDR3 protein. The table records some 350,000 distinct CDR3 sequences, around 18% of them present only once. The sequence was collected from a human donor in good health (CMV status not recorded). Some clones in this sample may be carry-over from other donors' samples. Sequencing was performed on PBMCs. The gene calls are TRBV15 and TRBJ2-7, with D hard to call. The CDR3 region is CATSRDLGVRQSSYEQYF. In nucleotides, the CDR3 is TGTGCCACCAGCAGAGATCTAGGAGTACGACAAAGCTCCTACGAGCAGTACTTC.